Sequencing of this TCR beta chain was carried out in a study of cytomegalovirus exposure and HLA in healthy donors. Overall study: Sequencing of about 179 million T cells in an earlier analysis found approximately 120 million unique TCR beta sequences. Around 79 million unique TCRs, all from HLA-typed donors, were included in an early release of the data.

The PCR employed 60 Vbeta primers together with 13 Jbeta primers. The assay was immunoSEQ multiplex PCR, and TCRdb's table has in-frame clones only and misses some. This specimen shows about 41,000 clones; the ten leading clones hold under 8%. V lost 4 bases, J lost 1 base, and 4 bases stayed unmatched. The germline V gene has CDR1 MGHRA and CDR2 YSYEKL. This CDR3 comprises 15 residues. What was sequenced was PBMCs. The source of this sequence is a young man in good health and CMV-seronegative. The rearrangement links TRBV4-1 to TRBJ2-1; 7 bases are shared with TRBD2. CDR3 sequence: CASSRSGESYNEQFF. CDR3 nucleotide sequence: TGCGCCAGCAGCCGAAGCGGGGAGTCCTACAATGAGCAGTTCTTC.